Sequencing of this T cell receptor (beta chain) was carried out in a study of T cell repertoires in cytomegalovirus infection. Study-level information: Recently described HLA-C-restricted plus well-studied HLA-B-restricted CMV epitopes were used. Both CMV infection and a matching HLA type were indicated by public TCR beta signatures.

Findings and limits, study-wide: Cumulative frequency of public TCR beta families picked out carriers of CMV plus the relevant HLA. HLA-C-restricted CMV-specific TCR beta clonotypes prevailed in the ex vivo response.

TCRdb independently ran MiXCR on the reads; one entry per CDR3 protein. The sample holds about 160,000 distinct CDR3 sequences, 20% to 25% seen once. About this clonotype itself: Its antigen is unknown.

Germline V lookup: CDR1 SNHLY, CDR2 FYNNEI. CDR3 length: 13 amino acids. Trimming pared 5 bases from V and 2 bases from J, leaving 8 bases between. The clonotype was recovered from a human donor in good health (CMV status not recorded). Some clones in this sample may be carry-over from other donors' samples. The chain employs TRBV2 and TRBJ2-3; no firm D call. The sample here was CD8+ T cells from cultured PBMCs, taken from culture after CMV antigen stimulation. The CDR3 nucleotides read TGTGCCAGCAGTCCTCCTACCACAGATACGCAGTATTTT. Translated: CASSPPTTDTQYF.